Following are 4 T cell receptor beta chains from one sample sequenced in a study of T cell repertoires in ileal Crohn's disease (dated by TCRdb to about 2019). The time point label here, explained by the study, means: neoterminal ileum biopsy at postoperative endoscopy, about 6 months after surgery. The library relied on the immunoSEQ multiplex PCR assay. TCRdb retrieved this table from immuneACCESS and kept in-frame rearrangements only. Not all clones are present; in checked studies, unresolved V genes account for under half, and no reason is known for the remainder. This sample holds about 62,000 clones; approximately 88% were observed only once. The leading ten clones occupy about 2% of the sample. The source material was ileal tissue. The source of these receptors is an adult with Crohn's disease.

The V and J genes are TRBV29-1 and TRBJ2-1; 8 nucleotides line up with TRBD1. Germline loops: CDR1 SQVTM, CDR2 ANQGSEA. There are 13 residues in the CDR3. Trimming at V came to 4 bases and at J to 6 bases, leaving 5 bases not matched to a gene. CDR3 sequence reads: CSVVRTGFNEQFF. As DNA, the CDR3 is TGCAGCGTTGTACGGACAGGGTTCAATGAGCAGTTCTTC.

This clone has a single count. This rearrangement joins TRBV6-5 to TRBJ2-1; 9 nucleotides match TRBD2. The CDR3 is made up of 15 amino acids. Germline V gene data show CDR1 as MNHEY and CDR2 as SVGAGI. V gave up 5 bases and J gave up 0 bases; unmatched junction bases: 2. This CDR3 is CASSSGRISYNEQFF. The DNA for the CDR3 is TGTGCCAGCAGTAGCGGGAGGATCTCCTACAATGAGCAGTTCTTC.

This chain connects TRBV5-1 to TRBJ2-7; TRBD1 might be the D (6 bases). The CDR3 consists of 15 residues. The germline V gene encodes CDR1 SGHRS and CDR2 YFSETQ. V lost 5 bases and J lost 5, with 20 bases in between. The CDR3 DNA is TGCGCCAGCAGACCCGACGCAGGGGAGTCTAACGAGCAGTACTTC. Protein: CASRPDAGESNEQYF. Full variable domain (remainder filled in from reference TRBV5-1 and TRBJ2-7): KAGVTQTPRYLIKTRGQQVTLSCSPISGHRSVSWYQQTPGQGLQFLFEYFSETQRNKGNFPGRFSGRQFSNSRSEMNVSTLELGDSALYLCASRPDAGESNEQYFGPGTRLTVT.

The CDR3 loop is CSVKAGNSNQPQHF. The CDR3 DNA reads TGCAGCGTCAAAGCAGGGAATAGCAATCAGCCCCAGCATTTT. The V gene is TRBV29-1, the J gene TRBJ1-5; D is possibly TRBD1 (5 bases). With 6 bases removed from V and 0 bases from J, the gap between germline ends came to 12 bases. The germline CDR1 and CDR2 sequences are SQVTM and ANQGSEA. CDR3 length equals 14 residues.